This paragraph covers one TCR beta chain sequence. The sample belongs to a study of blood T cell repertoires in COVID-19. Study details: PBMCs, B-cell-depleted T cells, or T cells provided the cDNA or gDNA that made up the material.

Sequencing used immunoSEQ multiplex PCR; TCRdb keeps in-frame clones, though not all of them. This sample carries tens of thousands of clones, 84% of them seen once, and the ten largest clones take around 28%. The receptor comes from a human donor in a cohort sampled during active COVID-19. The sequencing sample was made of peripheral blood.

In nucleotides, the CDR3 is TGTGCCAGCTCACCGTCACCGCAGATCCAGAACACCTTC. Protein: CASSPSPQIQNTF. This chain connects TRBV18 to TRBJ1-2, with D unclear. With 3 bases removed from V and 12 bases from J, the gap between germline ends came to 17 bases. CDR1 and CDR2 from the germline V gene are KGHSH and LQKENI. The CDR3 runs to 13 residues.